This T cell receptor (beta chain) originates from a study of early T cells in non-severe SARS-CoV-2 infection. The overall study: Sequenced material consisted of bulk RNA (from unsorted whole blood), and chains were unpaired.

This clonotype was counted a few times. This CDR3 contains 17 residues. Trimming cost V 1 base and J 5 bases; bases outside gene matches: 5. CDR1 and CDR2 (germline): SGHNT, YENEEA. The TCR library protocol attached unique molecular identifiers to the individual cDNA molecules. From the 5' RACE reads, TCRdb called clonotypes with MiXCR, one entry per CDR3 protein. The profile covers approximately 49,000 distinct CDR3 sequences, with about 11% appearing a single time and approximately 9.1% taken by the ten largest. Material for sequencing was whole blood. This chain links TRBV11-3 with TRBJ2-3; 14 bases align to TRBD2. This TCR was sampled from an adult who was a healthcare worker with PCR-confirmed SARS-CoV-2 infection or an uninfected control (not recorded which). CDR3 sequence: CASSLVAGTSGRDTQYF. CDR3 in DNA: TGTGCCAGCAGCTTAGTTGCCGGGACTAGCGGGAGAGATACGCAGTATTTT. The whole variable domain, remainder taken from reference TRBV11-3 and TRBJ2-3, is EAGVVQSPRYKIIEKKQPVAFWCNPISGHNTLYWYLQNLGQGPELLIRYENEEAVDDSQLPKDRFSAERLKGVDSTLKIQPAELGDSAVYLCASSLVAGTSGRDTQYFGPGTRLTVL.